This T cell receptor beta chain was sequenced in a study of blood T cell repertoires in COVID-19 (dated by TCRdb to the early 2020s). Describing the broader study: The collaborator samples originated in the United States, Italy and Spain and spanned the acute and convalescent phases of COVID-19. The prospective study material was composed of cDNA or gDNA derived from T cells, B-cell-depleted T cells, or PBMCs. Subjects who had been exposed to COVID-19, were actively infected with it, or had recovered from it provided the deeply sampled blood TCRbeta repertoires that made up the dataset. The repertoires were released in a freely available public database meant as a resource for research on the immune response to SARS-CoV-2. Samples were obtained from the ongoing ImmuneRACE study (first 160 participants) and from about 1,300 subjects provided by 6 global collaborators. Nearly every sample came with metadata listing a de-identified subject ID, COVID-19 status, age in years and sex. Where available, HLA class I and class II types were obtained from metadata supplied by the sample provider rather than from assay-based typing.

What the authors observed across the whole study: The quantity of clinical and demographic metadata differed by source and by participant and was supplied without curation.

Points on this clone: It lacks a known antigen. No base quality values were provided; no much bigger clone lies one nucleotide off.

In the prospective study, participants were roughly 18 to 95 years old, resided in around 25 geographic areas of the United States, and were enrolled through a virtual design. In the prospective study, participants were assigned to cohorts based on the clinical history participants reported in a screening survey and a study questionnaire. Exposed participants had been in contact with someone with a PCR-confirmed or clinician-diagnosed COVID-19 case within 2 weeks of study entry. In the prospective study, mobile phlebotomists collected whole blood, serum and a nasopharyngeal or oropharyngeal swab from each participant. Additional blood draws and questionnaires over an approximately two-month period could optionally be provided by prospective study participants. Before DNA extraction, blood samples from the prospective study were shipped at room temperature or frozen. TCRbeta CDR3 regions were amplified from genomic DNA by means of the immunoSEQ Assay, a bias-controlled multiplex PCR. As for the authors' bioinformatics: The number of nucleated cells in each sample was estimated by amplification of reference gene primers within the assay. To quantify the absolute abundance of each unique TCRbeta CDR3 rearrangement, sequence reads were collapsed and filtered. For each sample, productive Simpson clonality was calculated by taking the square root of Simpson's diversity index across productive rearrangements. Here the immuneACCESS table is served through TCRdb, limited to in-frame sequences with V and J called. Missing clones are a known gap in these copies; in checked studies unresolved V genes cover under half, and the rest lacks a known reason. V, J and clone size are those of that table, while D and trimming were read from the DNA. This sample is represented by about 270,000 clones; 80% to 95% of them were singletons. The top ten clones comprise approximately 2.7% of the sample.

Looking up the germline V gene yields CDR1 SGHRS and CDR2 YFSETQ. Clipping removes 2 bases from V and 0 bases from J, with 11 as the unmatched junction base count. Including the terminal cysteine and phenylalanine, the CDR3 comprises 17 residues. Only the CDR3 DNA stays, 51 bases, in frame from base 1. This clonotype originated in a man aged 35-49 years who had been exposed to COVID-19. The specimen was PBMCs or T cells enriched from blood (not recorded which). In this chain, TRBV5-1 is recombined with TRBJ2-7, and 7 junctional nucleotides match TRBD1. CDR3 reads: CASSLLTGQDFSYEQYF. In nucleotide form, the sequence is TGCGCCAGCAGCTTACTAACTGGACAGGATTTCTCCTACGAGCAGTACTTC.